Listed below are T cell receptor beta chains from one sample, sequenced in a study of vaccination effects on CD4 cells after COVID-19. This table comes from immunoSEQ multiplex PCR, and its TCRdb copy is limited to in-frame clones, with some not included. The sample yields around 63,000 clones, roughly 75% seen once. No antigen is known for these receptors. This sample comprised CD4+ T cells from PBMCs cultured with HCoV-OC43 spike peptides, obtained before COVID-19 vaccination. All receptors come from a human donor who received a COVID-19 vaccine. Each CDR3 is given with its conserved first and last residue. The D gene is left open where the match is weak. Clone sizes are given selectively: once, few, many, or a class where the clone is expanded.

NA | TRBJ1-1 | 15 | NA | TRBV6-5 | CASSYAGPMNTEAFF | TGTGCCAGCAGTTACGCAGGGCCGATGAACACTGAAGCTTTCTTT
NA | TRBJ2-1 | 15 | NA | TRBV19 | CASSFPGHPYNEQFF | TGTGCCAGTAGTTTTCCAGGCCACCCCTACAATGAGCAGTTCTTC
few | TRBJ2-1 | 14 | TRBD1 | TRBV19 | CASLGQRGTSEQFF | TGTGCCAGCCTGGGACAGCGTGGAACCAGTGAGCAGTTCTTC
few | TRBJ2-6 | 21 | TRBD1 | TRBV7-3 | CASSLRRGQGETITGANVLTF | TGTGCCAGCAGCTTAAGGCGAGGGCAGGGGGAAACGATAACTGGGGCCAACGTCCTGACTTTC
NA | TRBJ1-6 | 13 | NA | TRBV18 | CASHENGNSPLHF | TGTGCCAGCCATGAGAACGGCAATTCACCCCTCCACTTT
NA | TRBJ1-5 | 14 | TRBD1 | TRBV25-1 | CASSARDRGWPQHF | TGTGCCAGCAGTGCCCGGGACAGGGGATGGCCCCAGCATTTT
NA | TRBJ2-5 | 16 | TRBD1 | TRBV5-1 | CASSLARMTGEETQYF | TGCGCCAGCAGCTTGGCCCGCATGACAGGGGAAGAGACCCAGTACTTC
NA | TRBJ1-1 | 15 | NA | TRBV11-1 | CASSLGRLGITEAFF | TGTGCCAGCAGCTTAGGCCGGTTGGGGATTACTGAAGCTTTCTTT
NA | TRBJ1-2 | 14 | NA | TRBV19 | CASSPQMGSGGYTF | TGTGCCAGTAGTCCCCAGATGGGGAGCGGTGGCTACACCTTC
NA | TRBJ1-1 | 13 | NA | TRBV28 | CASTSQGWAEAFF | TGTGCCAGCACCAGTCAGGGATGGGCTGAAGCTTTCTTT
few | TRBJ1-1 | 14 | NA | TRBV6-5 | CASSLKGHRAEAFF | TGTGCCAGCAGCCTCAAGGGCCACAGGGCTGAAGCTTTCTTT
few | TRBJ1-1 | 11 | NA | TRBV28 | CASTSDTEAFF | TGTGCCAGCACCTCGGACACTGAAGCTTTCTTT
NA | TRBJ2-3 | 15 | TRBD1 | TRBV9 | CASSLQGVGTDTQYF | TGTGCCAGCAGCTTACAGGGGGTGGGCACAGATACGCAGTATTTT
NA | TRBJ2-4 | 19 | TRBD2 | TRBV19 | CASSMGGLAGGQGKNIQYF | TGTGCCAGTAGTATGGGTGGACTAGCGGGGGGGCAGGGCAAAAACATTCAGTACTTC
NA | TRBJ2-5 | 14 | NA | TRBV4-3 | CASSQDLGQETQYF | TGCGCCAGCAGCCAAGATCTAGGTCAAGAGACCCAGTACTTC
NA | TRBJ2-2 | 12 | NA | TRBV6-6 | CASSYPQGELFF | TGTGCCAGCAGTTACCCCCAAGGGGAGCTGTTTTTT
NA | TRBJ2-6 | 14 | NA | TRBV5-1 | CASRGSSGANVLTF | TGCGCCAGCAGGGGGAGCTCTGGGGCCAACGTCCTGACTTTC
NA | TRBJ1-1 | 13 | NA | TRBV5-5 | CASSQELRAEAFF | TGTGCCAGCAGTCAGGAGTTACGCGCTGAAGCTTTCTTT
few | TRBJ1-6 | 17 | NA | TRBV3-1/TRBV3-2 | CASSQDFPQGVNSPLHF | TGTGCCAGCAGCCAGGATTTCCCACAGGGTGTTAATTCACCCCTCCACTTT
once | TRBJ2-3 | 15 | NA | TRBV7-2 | CASSSLRGERKTQYF | TGTGCCAGCAGCTCGTTGCGCGGGGAAAGGAAAACGCAGTATTTT
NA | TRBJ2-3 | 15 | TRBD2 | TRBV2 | CASSVRLADTDTQYF | TGTGCCAGCAGTGTTAGACTAGCGGACACAGATACGCAGTATTTT
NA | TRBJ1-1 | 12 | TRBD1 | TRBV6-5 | CASSPGQGVAFF | TGTGCCAGCAGCCCGGGACAGGGGGTAGCTTTCTTT
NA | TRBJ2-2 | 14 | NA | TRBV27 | CAQVLLANTGELFF | TGTGCGCAGGTACTTTTAGCGAACACCGGGGAGCTGTTTTTT
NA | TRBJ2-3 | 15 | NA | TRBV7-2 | CASSRDTHRTDTQYF | TGTGCCAGCTCTCGGGACACCCACCGGACAGATACGCAGTATTTT
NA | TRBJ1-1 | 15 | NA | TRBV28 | CASSLRRTGTTEAFF | TGTGCCAGCAGTTTACGCCGGACGGGAACAACTGAAGCTTTCTTT
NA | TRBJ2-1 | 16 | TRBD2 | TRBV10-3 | CAISPGGGNTYNEQFF | TGTGCCATCAGTCCGGGCGGGGGTAATACGTACAATGAGCAGTTCTTC
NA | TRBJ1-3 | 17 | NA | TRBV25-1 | CASSDYIGQSSGNTIYF | TGTGCCAGCAGTGATTACATCGGACAGTCCTCTGGAAACACCATATATTTT
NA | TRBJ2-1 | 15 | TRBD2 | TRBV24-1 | CATSDVTRGGHEQFF | TGTGCCACCAGTGACGTGACGCGGGGGGGCCATGAGCAGTTCTTC
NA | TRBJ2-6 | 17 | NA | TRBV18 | CASSPTTGSSGANVLTF | TGTGCCAGCTCACCTACAACAGGGAGCTCTGGGGCCAACGTCCTGACTTTC